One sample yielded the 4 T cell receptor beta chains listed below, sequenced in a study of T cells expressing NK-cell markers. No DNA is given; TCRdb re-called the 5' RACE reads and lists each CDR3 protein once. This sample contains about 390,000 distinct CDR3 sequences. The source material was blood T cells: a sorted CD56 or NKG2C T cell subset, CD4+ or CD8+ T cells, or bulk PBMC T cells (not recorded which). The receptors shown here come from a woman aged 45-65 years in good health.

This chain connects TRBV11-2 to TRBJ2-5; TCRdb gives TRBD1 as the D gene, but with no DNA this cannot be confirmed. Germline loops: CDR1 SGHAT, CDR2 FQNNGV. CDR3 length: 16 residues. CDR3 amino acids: CASSLGGQGGVETQYF.

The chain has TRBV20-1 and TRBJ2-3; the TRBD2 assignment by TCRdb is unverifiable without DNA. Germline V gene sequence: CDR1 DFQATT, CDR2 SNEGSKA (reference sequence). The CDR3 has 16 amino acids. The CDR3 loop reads CSARGLAGARADTQYF.

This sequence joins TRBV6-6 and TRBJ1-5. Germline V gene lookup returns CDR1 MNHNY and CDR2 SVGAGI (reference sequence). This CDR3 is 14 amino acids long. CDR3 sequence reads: CASSTLGLEDPQHF.

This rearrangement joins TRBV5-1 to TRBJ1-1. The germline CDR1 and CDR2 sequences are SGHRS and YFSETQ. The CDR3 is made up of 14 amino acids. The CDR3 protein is CASTSGAENTEAFF.